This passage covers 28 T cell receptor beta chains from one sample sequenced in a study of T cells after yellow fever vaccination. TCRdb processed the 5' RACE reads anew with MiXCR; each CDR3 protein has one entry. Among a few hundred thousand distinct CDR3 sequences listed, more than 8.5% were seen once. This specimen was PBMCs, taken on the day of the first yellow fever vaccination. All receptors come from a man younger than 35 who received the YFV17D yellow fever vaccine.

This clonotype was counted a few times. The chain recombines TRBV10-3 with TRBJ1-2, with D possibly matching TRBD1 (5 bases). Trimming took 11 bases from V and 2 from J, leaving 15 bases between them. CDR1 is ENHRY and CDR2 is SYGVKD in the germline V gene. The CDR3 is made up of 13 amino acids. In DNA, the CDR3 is TGTGCCGTCCGGGACGGGGGGAACTATGGCTACACCTTC. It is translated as CAVRDGGNYGYTF.

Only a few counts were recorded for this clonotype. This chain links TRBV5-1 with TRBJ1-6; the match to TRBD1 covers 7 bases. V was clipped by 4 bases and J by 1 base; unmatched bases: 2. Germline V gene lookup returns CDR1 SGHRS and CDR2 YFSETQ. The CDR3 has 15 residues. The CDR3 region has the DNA TGCGCCAGCAGCCCGGGACAGTCCTATAATTCACCCCTCCACTTT. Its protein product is CASSPGQSYNSPLHF.

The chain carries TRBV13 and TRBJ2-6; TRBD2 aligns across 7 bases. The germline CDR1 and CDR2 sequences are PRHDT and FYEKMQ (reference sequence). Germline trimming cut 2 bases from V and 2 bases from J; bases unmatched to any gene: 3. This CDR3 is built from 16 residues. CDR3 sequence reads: CASSLWTRAGANVLTF. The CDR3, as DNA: TGTGCCAGCAGCTTATGGACTAGAGCTGGGGCCAACGTCCTGACTTTC.

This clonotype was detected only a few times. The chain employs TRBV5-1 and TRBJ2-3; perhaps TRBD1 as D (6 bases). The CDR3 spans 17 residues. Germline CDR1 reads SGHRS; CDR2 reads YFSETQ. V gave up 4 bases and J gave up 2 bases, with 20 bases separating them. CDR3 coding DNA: TGCGCCAGCAGCCACATTGGTCCAGGGGACGACACAGATACGCAGTATTTT. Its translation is CASSHIGPGDDTDTQYF.

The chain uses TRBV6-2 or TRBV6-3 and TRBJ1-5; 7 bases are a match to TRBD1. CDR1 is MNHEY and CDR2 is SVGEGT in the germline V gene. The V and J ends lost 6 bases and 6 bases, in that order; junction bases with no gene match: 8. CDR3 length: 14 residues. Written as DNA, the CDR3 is TGTGCCAGCAGCCTGGGACAGCAAAGTCAGCCCCAGCATTTT. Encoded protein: CASSLGQQSQPQHF.

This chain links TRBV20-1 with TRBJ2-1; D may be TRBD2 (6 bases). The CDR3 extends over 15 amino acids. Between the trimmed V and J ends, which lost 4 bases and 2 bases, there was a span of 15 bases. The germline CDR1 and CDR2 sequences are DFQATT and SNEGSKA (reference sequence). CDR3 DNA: TGCAGTGCTATCGTGTTTGGGAGGACCTACAATGAGCAGTTCTTC. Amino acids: CSAIVFGRTYNEQFF.

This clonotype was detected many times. The CDR3 nucleotides read TGTGCCAGCAGTTTTAGGCAGGGGGGCTCCTACGAGCAGTACTTC. Its translation: CASSFRQGGSYEQYF. V usage is TRBV28 and J usage is TRBJ2-7; a possible D gene is TRBD1 (7 bases). The germline gives CDR1 MDHEN, CDR2 SYDVKM. The CDR3 has 15 residues. Trimming removed 3 bases at V and 0 bases at J, with 12 bases between. The variable domain in full, with the rest retrieved from reference TRBV28 and TRBJ2-7, is DVKVTQSSRYLVKRTGEKVFLECVQDMDHENMFWYRQDPGLGLRLIYFSYDVKMKEKGDIPEGYSVSREKKERFSLILESASTNQTSMYLCASSFRQGGSYEQYFGPGTRLTVT.

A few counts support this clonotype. The DNA of the CDR3 is TGCGCCAGCAGCCCAGACAGTAATAATTCACCCCTCCACTTT. It codes for CASSPDSNNSPLHF. The chain uses TRBV5-1 and TRBJ1-6; D may be TRBD1 (5 bases). Deletions cut 4 bases from V and 5 bases from J, with 10 bases between. The CDR3 extends over 14 amino acids. The germline CDR1 and CDR2 sequences are SGHRS and YFSETQ.

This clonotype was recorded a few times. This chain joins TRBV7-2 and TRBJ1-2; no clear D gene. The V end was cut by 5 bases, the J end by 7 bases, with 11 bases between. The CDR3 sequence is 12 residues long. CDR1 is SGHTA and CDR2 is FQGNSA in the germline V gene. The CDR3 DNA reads TGTGCCAGCAGCCTAGAAGGGTCTGGCTACACCTTC. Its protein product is CASSLEGSGYTF.

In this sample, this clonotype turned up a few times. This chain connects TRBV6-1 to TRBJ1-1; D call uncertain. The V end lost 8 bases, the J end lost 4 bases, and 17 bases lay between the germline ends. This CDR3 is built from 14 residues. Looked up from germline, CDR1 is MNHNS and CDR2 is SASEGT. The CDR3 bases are TGTGCCAGCCAACCGAACCCGTTGGGCACTGAAGCTTTCTTT. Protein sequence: CASQPNPLGTEAFF.

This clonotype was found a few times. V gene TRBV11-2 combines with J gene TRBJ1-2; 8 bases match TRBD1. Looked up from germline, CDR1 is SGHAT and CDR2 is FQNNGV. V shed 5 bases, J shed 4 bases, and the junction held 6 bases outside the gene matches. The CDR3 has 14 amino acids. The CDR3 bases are TGTGCCAGCAGCACCAGGGGGCGCCGCTATGGCTACACCTTC. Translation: CASSTRGRRYGYTF.

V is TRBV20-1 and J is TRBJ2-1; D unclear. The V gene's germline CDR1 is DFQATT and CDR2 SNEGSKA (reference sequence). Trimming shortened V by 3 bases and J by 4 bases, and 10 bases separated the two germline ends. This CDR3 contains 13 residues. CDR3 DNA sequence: TGCAGTGCTAGCCGGCAGCCTTACAATGAGCAGTTCTTC. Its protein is CSASRQPYNEQFF.

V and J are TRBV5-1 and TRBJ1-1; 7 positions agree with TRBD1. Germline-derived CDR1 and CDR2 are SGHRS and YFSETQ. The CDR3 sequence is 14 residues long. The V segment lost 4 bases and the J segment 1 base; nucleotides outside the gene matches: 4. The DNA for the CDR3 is TGCGCCAGCAGCAAGTGGACAGGGAACACTGAAGCTTTCTTT. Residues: CASSKWTGNTEAFF.

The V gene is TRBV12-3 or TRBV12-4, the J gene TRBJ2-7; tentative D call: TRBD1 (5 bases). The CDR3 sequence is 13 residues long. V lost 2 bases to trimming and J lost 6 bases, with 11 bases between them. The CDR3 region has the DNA TGTGCCAGCAGTTTACTGCTAGACAGCGAGCAGTACTTC. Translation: CASSLLLDSEQYF.

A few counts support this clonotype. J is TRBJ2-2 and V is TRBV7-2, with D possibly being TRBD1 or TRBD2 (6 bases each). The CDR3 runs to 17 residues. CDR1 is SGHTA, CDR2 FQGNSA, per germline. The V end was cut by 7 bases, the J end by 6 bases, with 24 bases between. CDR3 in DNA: TGTGCCAGCAACCTAGGGGGGATCGGTGGAGCATCCGGGGAGCTGTTTTTT. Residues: CASNLGGIGGASGELFF.

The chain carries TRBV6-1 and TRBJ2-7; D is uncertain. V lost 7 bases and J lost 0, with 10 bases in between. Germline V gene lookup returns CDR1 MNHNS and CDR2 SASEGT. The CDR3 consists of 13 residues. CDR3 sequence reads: CASIDLSSYEQYV. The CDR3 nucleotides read TGTGCCAGCATTGACCTCAGCTCCTACGAGCAGTACGTC.

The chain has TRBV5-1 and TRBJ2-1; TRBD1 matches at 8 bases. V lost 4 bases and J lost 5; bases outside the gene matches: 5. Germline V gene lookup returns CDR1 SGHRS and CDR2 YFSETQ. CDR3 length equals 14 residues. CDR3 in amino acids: CASSQDRANNEQFF. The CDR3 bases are TGCGCCAGCAGCCAGGACAGGGCAAACAATGAGCAGTTCTTC.

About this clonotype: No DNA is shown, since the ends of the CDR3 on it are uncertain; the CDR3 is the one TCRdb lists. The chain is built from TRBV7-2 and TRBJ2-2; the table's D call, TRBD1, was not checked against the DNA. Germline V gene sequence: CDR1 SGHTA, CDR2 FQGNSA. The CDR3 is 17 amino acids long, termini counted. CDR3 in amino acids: CASSFLWGPDYTGELFF.

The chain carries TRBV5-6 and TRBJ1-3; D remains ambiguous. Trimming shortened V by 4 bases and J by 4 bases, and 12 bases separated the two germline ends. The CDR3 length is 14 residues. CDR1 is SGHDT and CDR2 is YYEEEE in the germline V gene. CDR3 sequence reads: CASSLVRTGNTIYF. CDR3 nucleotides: TGTGCCAGCAGCCTCGTTAGGACCGGAAACACCATATATTTT. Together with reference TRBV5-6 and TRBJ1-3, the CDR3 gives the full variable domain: DAGVTQSPTHLIKTRGQQVTLRCSPKSGHDTVSWYQQALGQGPQFIFQYYEEEERQRGNFPDRFSGHQFPNYSSELNVNALLLGDSALYLCASSLVRTGNTIYFGEGSWLTVV.

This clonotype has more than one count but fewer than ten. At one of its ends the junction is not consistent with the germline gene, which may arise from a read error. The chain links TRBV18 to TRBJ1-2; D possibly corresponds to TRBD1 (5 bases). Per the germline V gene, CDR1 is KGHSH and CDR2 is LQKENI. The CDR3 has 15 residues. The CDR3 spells CASSPPGRGMDGYTF. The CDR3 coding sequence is TGTGCCAGCTCGCCACCGGGGCGAGGAATGGATGGCTACACCTTC.

The CDR3, as DNA: TGTGCCAGCAGCCCCGACAGGGCGGGGATTGGAAAACTGTTTTTT. It codes for CASSPDRAGIGKLFF. The J gene is TRBJ1-4, the V gene TRBV11-2; 7 nucleotides align to TRBD1. V was clipped by 5 bases and J by 10 bases; unmatched bases: 13. Looked up from germline, CDR1 is SGHAT and CDR2 is FQNNGV. This CDR3 has 15 amino acids. Drawing the rest from reference TRBV11-2 and TRBJ1-4, the complete variable domain is EAGVAQSPRYKIIEKRQSVAFWCNPISGHATLYWYQQILGQGPKLLIQFQNNGVVDDSQLPKDRFSAERLKGVDSTLKIQPAKLEDSAVYLCASSPDRAGIGKLFFGSGTQLSVL.

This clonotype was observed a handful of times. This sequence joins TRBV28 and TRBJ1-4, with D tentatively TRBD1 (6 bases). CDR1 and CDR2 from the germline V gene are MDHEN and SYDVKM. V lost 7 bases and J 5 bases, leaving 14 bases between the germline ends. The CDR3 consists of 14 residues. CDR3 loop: CASIKQGVNEKLFF. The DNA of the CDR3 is TGTGCCAGCATTAAACAGGGAGTGAATGAAAAACTGTTTTTT.

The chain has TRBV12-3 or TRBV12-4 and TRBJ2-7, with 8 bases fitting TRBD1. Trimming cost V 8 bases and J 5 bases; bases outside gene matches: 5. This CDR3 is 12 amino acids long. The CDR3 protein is CASGKTGDEQYV. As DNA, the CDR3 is TGTGCCAGCGGAAAGACAGGGGACGAGCAGTACGTC.

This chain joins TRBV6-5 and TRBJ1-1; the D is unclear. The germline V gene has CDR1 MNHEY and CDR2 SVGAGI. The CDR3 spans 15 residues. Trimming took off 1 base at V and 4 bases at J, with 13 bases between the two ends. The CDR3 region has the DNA TGTGCCAGCAGTTACTACGGCGCCCGCCCCACTGAAGCTTTCTTT. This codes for CASSYYGARPTEAFF.

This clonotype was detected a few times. The CDR3 DNA reads as TGTGCCAGCAGTTTATTGGGGACGGGGGAATTAGCTTTCTTT. As protein: CASSLLGTGELAFF. The chain links TRBV28 to TRBJ1-1; D might be TRBD1 (5 bases). CDR3 length: 14 residues. Germline CDR1 MDHEN, CDR2 SYDVKM. The V end lost 1 base, the J end lost 10 bases, and 16 bases lay between the germline ends.

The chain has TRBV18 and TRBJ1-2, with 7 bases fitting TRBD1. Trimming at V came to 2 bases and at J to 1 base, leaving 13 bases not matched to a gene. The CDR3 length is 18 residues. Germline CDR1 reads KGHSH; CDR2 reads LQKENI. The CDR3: CASSPAGQTKKSNYGYTF. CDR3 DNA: TGTGCCAGCTCACCAGCGGGACAGACCAAGAAAAGTAACTATGGCTACACCTTC.

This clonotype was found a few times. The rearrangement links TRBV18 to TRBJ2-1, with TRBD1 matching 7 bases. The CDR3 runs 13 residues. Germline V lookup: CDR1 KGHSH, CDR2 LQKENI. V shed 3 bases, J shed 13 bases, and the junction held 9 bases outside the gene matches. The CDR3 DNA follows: TGTGCCAGCTCACCTTCCGGGACAGCTTTACAGTTCTTC. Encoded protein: CASSPSGTALQFF.

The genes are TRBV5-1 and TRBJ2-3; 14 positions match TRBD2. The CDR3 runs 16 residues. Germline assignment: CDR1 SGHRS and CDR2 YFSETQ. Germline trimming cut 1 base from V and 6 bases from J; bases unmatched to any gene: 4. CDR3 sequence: CASSLQRTSGGDTQYF. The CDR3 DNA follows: TGCGCCAGCAGCTTGCAGAGGACTAGCGGGGGGGATACGCAGTATTTT. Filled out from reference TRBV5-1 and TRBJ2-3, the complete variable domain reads KAGVTQTPRYLIKTRGQQVTLSCSPISGHRSVSWYQQTPGQGLQFLFEYFSETQRNKGNFPGRFSGRQFSNSRSEMNVSTLELGDSALYLCASSLQRTSGGDTQYFGPGTRLTVL.